The 22 T cell receptor beta chains listed next were all sequenced from one sample in a study of T cells in Graves' hyperthyroidism and ophthalmopathy. The source material, RNA transcripts, was used to amplify TCR beta CDR3 regions. First-round RT-PCR of the TCR CDR3 relied on the HTBI primer set. In TCRdb, the multiplex PCR reads were re-called with MiXCR into one record per CDR3 protein. Of a few hundred thousand distinct CDR3 sequences listed, over 12% are singletons. The sample consisted of blood. These TCRs come from a woman between 50 and 59 years old with Graves' hyperthyroidism that later progressed to Graves' ophthalmopathy.

This clonotype was seen repeatedly, ten times or more. The V and J genes are TRBV18 and TRBJ2-3; D is undetermined. V gave up 2 bases and J gave up 6 bases, with 9 bases separating them. This CDR3 is 13 amino acids long. From germline, CDR1 is KGHSH and CDR2 LQKENI. The CDR3 sequence: CASSPRSVDTQYF. The CDR3 region has the DNA TGTGCCAGCTCACCAAGGAGCGTCGATACGCAGTATTTT.

The CDR3 DNA follows: TGTGCCAGCAGAAATGAAAAACTGTTTTTT. Amino acid sequence: CASRNEKLFF. This chain connects TRBV25-1 to TRBJ1-4; D call uncertain. Per germline, CDR1 MGHDK and CDR2 SYGVNS. The CDR3 is 10 residues long. The V and J ends lost 6 bases and 5 bases respectively, with 1 base between them.

The chain couples TRBV15 to TRBJ1-1; perhaps TRBD1 as D (6 bases). This CDR3 has 14 amino acids. V was trimmed by 6 bases and J by 1 base, leaving 12 bases between them. Germline values: CDR1 LNHNV, CDR2 YYDKDF (reference sequence). CDR3 DNA sequence: TGTGCCACCAGGAGGGGGTCGGCGAACACTGAAGCTTTCTTT. Its translation: CATRRGSANTEAFF. Full variable domain (outside the CDR3, taken from reference TRBV15 and TRBJ1-1): DAMVIQNPRYQVTQFGKPVTLSCSQTLNHNVMYWYQQKSSQAPKLLFHYYDKDFNNEADTPDNFQSRRPNTSFCFLDIRSPGLGDTAMYLCATRRGSANTEAFFGQGTRLTVV.

In its sample, this clonotype was seen many times. V and J are TRBV25-1 and TRBJ1-5; tentative D call: TRBD1 (6 bases). The CDR3 runs to 13 residues. CDR1 and CDR2 (germline): MGHDK, SYGVNS. Trimming took 5 bases from V and 2 from J, leaving 7 bases between them. CDR3 protein: CASSPGGNQPQHF. DNA for the CDR3: TGTGCCAGCAGTCCAGGGGGCAATCAGCCCCAGCATTTT.

The V and J genes are TRBV28 and TRBJ1-1, with unresolved D. This CDR3 is built from 14 residues. V was shortened by 6 bases and J by 3 bases, with 14 bases between the two germline ends. CDR1 is MDHEN and CDR2 is SYDVKM in the germline V gene. CDR3 loop: CASSPEGLDTEAFF. The CDR3 coding sequence is TGTGCCAGCAGCCCAGAGGGCTTAGACACTGAAGCTTTCTTT. Filled out from reference TRBV28 and TRBJ1-1, the complete variable domain reads DVKVTQSSRYLVKRTGEKVFLECVQDMDHENMFWYRQDPGLGLRLIYFSYDVKMKEKGDIPEGYSVSREKKERFSLILESASTNQTSMYLCASSPEGLDTEAFFGQGTRLTVV.

The V gene is TRBV19, the J gene TRBJ2-5; D is uncertain. Germline CDR1 and CDR2: LNHDA and SQIVND (reference sequence). V was clipped by 4 bases and J by 0 bases, with 6 bases between them. The CDR3 consists of 13 residues. The CDR3 sequence: CASSNSDQETQYF. CDR3 sequence (DNA): TGTGCCAGTAGTAATAGTGACCAAGAGACCCAGTACTTC.

This clonotype was recorded at least ten times. The V gene is TRBV30, the J gene TRBJ2-3, with a tentative D call TRBD2 (6 bases). Trimming took off 6 bases at V and 0 bases at J, with 10 bases between the two ends. The germline V gene encodes CDR1 GTSNPN and CDR2 SVGIG (reference sequence). CDR3 size: 13 residues. CDR3 loop: CACLRGSTDTQYF. The CDR3, as DNA: TGTGCCTGCCTCCGGGGGAGCACAGATACGCAGTATTTT.

This clonotype has at least ten counts. In DNA form, the CDR3 reads TGTGCCAGCAGCTCCCCCCGGGGGATACCCACAGATACGCAGTATTTT. Translation gives CASSSPRGIPTDTQYF. The chain joins TRBV11-2 to TRBJ2-3; perhaps TRBD2 as D (6 bases). This CDR3 comprises 16 residues. Trimming shortened V by 4 bases and J by 2 bases, and 16 bases separated the two germline ends. CDR1 is SGHAT and CDR2 is FQNNGV in the germline V gene. The full variable domain, completed using reference TRBV11-2 and TRBJ2-3, is EAGVAQSPRYKIIEKRQSVAFWCNPISGHATLYWYQQILGQGPKLLIQFQNNGVVDDSQLPKDRFSAERLKGVDSTLKIQPAKLEDSAVYLCASSSPRGIPTDTQYFGPGTRLTVL.

The rearrangement links TRBV7-9 to TRBJ2-1; 8 bases align to TRBD2. The CDR3 is 19 residues long. Germline V gene data show CDR1 as SEHNR and CDR2 as FQNEAQ (reference sequence). Unmatched junction bases numbered 19, after V lost 5 bases and J lost 4 bases. The CDR3 DNA follows: TGTGCCAGCAGCCCGGCGTTGGGTCCCCCAGCGGGAGCTTACAATGAGCAGTTCTTC. Translating gives CASSPALGPPAGAYNEQFF. Full variable domain (outside the CDR3, taken from reference TRBV7-9 and TRBJ2-1): DTGVSQNPRHKITKRGQNVTFRCDPISEHNRLYWYRQTLGQGPEFLTYFQNEAQLEKSRLLSDRFSAERPKGSFSTLEIQRTEQGDSAMYLCASSPALGPPAGAYNEQFFGPGTRLTVL.

This clonotype was seen at least ten times. The V and J genes are TRBV3-1 and TRBJ2-7, with TRBD2 identical over 9 bases. The germline V gene encodes CDR1 LGHDT and CDR2 YNNKEL (reference sequence). With 1 base clipped from V and 0 bases from J, the junction kept 1 base outside the gene matches. The CDR3 has 15 residues. The CDR3 reads CASSQGTSDSYEQYF. CDR3 bases: TGTGCCAGCAGCCAAGGGACTAGCGACTCCTACGAGCAGTACTTC.

This clonotype was seen repeatedly, ten times or more. The V call is TRBV14, the J call TRBJ2-1; 7 bases line up with TRBD2. Germline V gives CDR1 SGHDN, CDR2 FVKESK. CDR3 length equals 14 residues. V was pared by 1 base and J by 8 bases, with 5 bases of the junction left unmatched. CDR3 residues: CASSQASGNDEQFF. CDR3 nucleotides: TGTGCCAGCAGCCAAGCGAGCGGGAATGATGAGCAGTTCTTC. The full variable domain, completed using reference TRBV14 and TRBJ2-1, is EAGVTQFPSHSVIEKGQTVTLRCDPISGHDNLYWYRRVMGKEIKFLLHFVKESKQDESGMPNNRFLAERTGGTYSTLKVQPAELEDSGVYFCASSQASGNDEQFFGPGTRLTVL.

At least ten counts were recorded for this clonotype. V gene TRBV6-1 combines with J gene TRBJ1-1; possibly TRBD1 for D (5 bases). From germline, CDR1 is MNHNS and CDR2 SASEGT. With 7 bases removed from V and 5 bases from J, the gap between germline ends came to 17 bases. The CDR3 sequence is 14 residues long. As DNA, the CDR3 is TGTGCCAGCAAGAGGGACCGCGGGGTTACTGAAGCTTTCTTT. As protein: CASKRDRGVTEAFF.

V gene TRBV6-1 combines with J gene TRBJ2-1; D uncertain. V dropped 3 bases and J dropped 5 bases, with 8 bases sitting between them. The CDR3 has 13 residues. Germline V gene sequence: CDR1 MNHNS, CDR2 SASEGT. CDR3 region: CASSDSENNEQFF. CDR3 nucleotides: TGTGCCAGCAGTGACTCGGAGAACAATGAGCAGTTCTTC.

This clonotype has at least ten counts. The V gene is TRBV7-3, the J gene TRBJ2-1; 13 nucleotides match TRBD2. The ends lost 5 bases at V and 0 bases at J; junction bases unmatched: 16. The CDR3 is made up of 21 amino acids. Germline V gives CDR1 SGHTA, CDR2 FQGTGA. The CDR3 protein is CASSTPGTSGMGASSYNEQFF. CDR3 bases: TGTGCCAGCAGCACCCCCGGGACTAGCGGGATGGGGGCCAGCTCCTACAATGAGCAGTTCTTC.

This clonotype was observed many times. This chain joins TRBV27 and TRBJ2-4; D is ambiguous. The germline V and J ends were trimmed by 2 bases and 0 bases, with 2 bases remaining between them. CDR3 length equals 13 residues. CDR1 is MNHEY, CDR2 SMNVEV, per germline (reference sequence). Written as DNA, the CDR3 is TGTGCCAGCAGTTTAACAGCCAAAAACATTCAGTACTTC. Its protein is CASSLTAKNIQYF.

This clonotype has ten or more counts. The J gene is TRBJ2-2, the V gene TRBV24-1, with D possibly TRBD1 on 5 matching bases. In germline, CDR1 is KGHDR, CDR2 SFDVKD. Trimming shortened V by 7 bases and J by 4 bases, and 12 bases separated the two germline ends. This CDR3 has 14 amino acids. This CDR3 reads CATRSGWATGELFF. In nucleotides, the CDR3 is TGTGCCACCAGATCAGGGTGGGCCACCGGGGAGCTGTTTTTT.

The rearrangement links TRBV19 to TRBJ1-5, with 8 bases fitting TRBD1. CDR1 is LNHDA and CDR2 is SQIVND in the germline V gene (reference sequence). V dropped 7 bases and J dropped 0; count of bases not matched to a gene: 8. The CDR3 is 16 residues long. The CDR3 reads CASNKQGVYSNQPQHF. The CDR3 DNA is TGTGCCAGTAACAAACAGGGGGTTTATAGCAATCAGCCCCAGCATTTT.

This clonotype occurred many times. The chain couples TRBV12-3 or TRBV12-4 to TRBJ1-2; TRBD1 might be the D (6 bases). Deletions cut 7 bases from V and 6 bases from J, with 24 bases between. CDR3 size: 16 residues. The CDR3 loop reads CASTKTGTRSRNGYTF. The CDR3, as DNA: TGTGCCAGCACTAAAACCGGGACAAGGAGTAGAAATGGCTACACCTTC.

This clonotype showed up many times. This chain connects TRBV3-1 to TRBJ2-7; D tentatively fits TRBD1 or TRBD2 (5 bases each). Germline values: CDR1 LGHDT, CDR2 YNNKEL (reference sequence). V lost 7 bases and J lost 0, with 10 bases in between. This CDR3 comprises 13 residues. CDR3 amino acids: CASTGTHSYEQYF. The CDR3 DNA sequence: TGTGCCAGCACCGGGACCCACTCCTACGAGCAGTACTTC.

The chain carries TRBV5-1 and TRBJ1-4; 7 nucleotides match TRBD1. There are 15 residues in the CDR3. From germline, CDR1 is SGHRS and CDR2 YFSETQ. Germline trimming cut 4 bases from V and 7 bases from J; bases unmatched to any gene: 10. The CDR3 DNA reads TGCGCCAGCAGCCTCAGACAGGGAGGGGGTGAAAAACTGTTTTTT. This translates into CASSLRQGGGEKLFF.

J is TRBJ1-4 and V is TRBV5-1, with 7 bases identical to TRBD1. CDR1 SGHRS and CDR2 YFSETQ come from the germline V gene. Germline trimming cut 0 bases from V and 6 bases from J; bases unmatched to any gene: 5. CDR3 length equals 15 residues. CDR3 in DNA: TGCGCCAGCAGCTTGGCCGGCAGGGGGGATGAAAAACTGTTTTTT. It specifies CASSLAGRGDEKLFF. The full variable domain, completed using reference TRBV5-1 and TRBJ1-4, is KAGVTQTPRYLIKTRGQQVTLSCSPISGHRSVSWYQQTPGQGLQFLFEYFSETQRNKGNFPGRFSGRQFSNSRSEMNVSTLELGDSALYLCASSLAGRGDEKLFFGSGTQLSVL.

The chain recombines TRBV20-1 with TRBJ1-2; tentatively, D is TRBD1 (5 bases). Germline CDR1 DFQATT, CDR2 SNEGSKA (reference sequence). The CDR3 spans 11 residues. Between the trimmed V and J ends, which lost 8 bases and 5 bases, there was a span of 12 bases. The DNA of the CDR3 is TGCAGTACCACGACAGCATATGGCTACACCTTC. Translation gives CSTTTAYGYTF.